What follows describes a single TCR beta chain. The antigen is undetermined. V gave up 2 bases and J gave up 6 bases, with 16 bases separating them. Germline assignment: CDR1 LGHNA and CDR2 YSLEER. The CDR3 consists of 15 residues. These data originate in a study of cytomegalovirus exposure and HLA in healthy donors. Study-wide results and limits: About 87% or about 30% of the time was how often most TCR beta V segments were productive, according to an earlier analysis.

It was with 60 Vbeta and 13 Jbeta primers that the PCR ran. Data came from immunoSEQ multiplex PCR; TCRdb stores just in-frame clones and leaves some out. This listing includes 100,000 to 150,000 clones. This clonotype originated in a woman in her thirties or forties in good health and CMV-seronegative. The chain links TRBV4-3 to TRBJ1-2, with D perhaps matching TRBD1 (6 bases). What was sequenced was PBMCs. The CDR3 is CASSQIRGGVDGYTF. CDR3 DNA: TGCGCCAGCAGCCAAATTCGAGGGGGGGTTGATGGCTACACCTTC.